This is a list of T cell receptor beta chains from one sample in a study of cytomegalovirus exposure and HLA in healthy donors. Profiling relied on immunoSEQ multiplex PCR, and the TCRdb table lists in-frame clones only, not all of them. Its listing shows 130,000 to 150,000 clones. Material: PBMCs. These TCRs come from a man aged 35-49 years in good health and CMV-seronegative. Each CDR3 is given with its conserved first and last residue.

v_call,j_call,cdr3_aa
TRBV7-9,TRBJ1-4,CASSFSDTREEKLFF
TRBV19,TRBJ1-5,CASSPRQGNQPQHF
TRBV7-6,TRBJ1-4,CASSSFRGQGREKLFF
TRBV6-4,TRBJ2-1,CASSVGQTTHNEQFF
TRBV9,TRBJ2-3,CASSVDRGGTDTQYF
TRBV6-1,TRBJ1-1,CASSVVVTNTEAFF
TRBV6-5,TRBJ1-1,CASSYARGTEAFF
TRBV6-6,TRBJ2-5,CASVNAGPKTQYF
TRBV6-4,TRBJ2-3,CARPVWGTSTDTQYF
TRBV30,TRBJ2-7,CAWSVTHFEQYF